These 27 T cell receptor beta chains came from one sample sequenced in a study of T cell responses to AZD1222 COVID-19 vaccine. Libraries were prepared by immunoSEQ multiplex PCR; TCRdb keeps only in-frame clonotypes and omits some of them. The data show 70,000 or so clones, 83% seen once. The sample here was peripheral blood, taken 28 days after the second AZD1222 dose. These receptors were obtained from an adult who received the AZD1222 COVID-19 vaccine.

The chain carries TRBV12-3 or TRBV12-4 and TRBJ1-5; D uncertain. Between the trimmed V and J ends, which lost 5 bases and 5 bases, there was a span of 7 bases. This CDR3 comprises 12 residues. CDR3 residues: CASSELDQPQHF. CDR3 DNA: TGTGCCAGCAGTGAGCTTGATCAGCCCCAGCATTTT.

V and J are TRBV5-8 and TRBJ2-3; 11 nucleotides agree with TRBD2. Germline V gene sequence: CDR1 SGHTS, CDR2 YDEGEE. Trimming cost V 4 bases and J 3 bases; bases outside gene matches: 10. This CDR3 has 17 amino acids. CDR3 DNA: TGTGCCAGCAGCCCCTTAGCGGGGGGGCCTGGGACAGATACGCAGTATTTT. Protein sequence: CASSPLAGGPGTDTQYF.

The chain employs TRBV9 and TRBJ1-3, with D possibly matching TRBD1 (5 bases). Trimming removed 0 bases at V and 4 bases at J, with 11 bases between. The CDR3 is 15 residues long. Germline V lookup: CDR1 SGDLS, CDR2 YYNGEE. CDR3 DNA sequence: TGTGCCAGCAGCGTAGCAGGGATAGAAGGAAACACCATATATTTT. It translates to CASSVAGIEGNTIYF.

This chain joins TRBV5-6 and TRBJ2-3; tentative D call: TRBD1 (6 bases). There are 15 residues in the CDR3. Germline V gene lookup returns CDR1 SGHDT and CDR2 YYEEEE. Trimming stripped 3 bases from V and 3 bases from J, with 14 bases between. The CDR3 DNA reads as TGTGCCAGCAGCTCCGGGACAACCGGTACAGATACGCAGTATTTT. This gives the protein CASSSGTTGTDTQYF.

A single count supports this clone. The chain joins TRBV7-2 to TRBJ2-2; 8 bases are a match to TRBD1. There are 14 residues in the CDR3. Trimming took 2 bases from V and 7 from J; bases not matched to a gene: 3. The germline gives CDR1 SGHTA, CDR2 FQGNSA. The CDR3 DNA follows: TGTGCCAGCAGCTTACAGACAGGGGACGGGGAGCTGTTTTTT. Translation: CASSLQTGDGELFF.

V gene TRBV5-1 combines with J gene TRBJ1-2; TRBD1 matches 9 bases. With 0 bases clipped from V and 8 bases from J, the junction kept 2 bases outside the gene matches. Germline V CDR1 and CDR2: SGHRS, YFSETQ. CDR3 length: 13 amino acids. CDR3 nucleotides: TGCGCCAGCAGCTTGGACAGGGGGCAAGGCTACACCTTC. Its protein product is CASSLDRGQGYTF. The full variable domain, with the rest looked up from reference TRBV5-1 and TRBJ1-2, is KAGVTQTPRYLIKTRGQQVTLSCSPISGHRSVSWYQQTPGQGLQFLFEYFSETQRNKGNFPGRFSGRQFSNSRSEMNVSTLELGDSALYLCASSLDRGQGYTFGSGTRLTVV.

This clone appeared a single time. The rearrangement joins TRBV6-5 to TRBJ1-5; 9 positions agree with TRBD1. The junction had 6 bases not matched to a gene; V was cut back by 9 bases and J by 0 bases. Germline V CDR1 and CDR2: MNHEY, SVGAGI. The CDR3 totals 15 residues. In DNA, the CDR3 is TGTGCCAGTGATAAGGGACAGGGTAGCAATCAGCCCCAGCATTTT. Protein: CASDKGQGSNQPQHF.

This clone was counted a single time. The chain carries TRBV7-9 and TRBJ1-2; the D gene is possibly TRBD1 (6 bases). V lost 3 bases and J 4 bases, leaving 9 bases between the germline ends. Looked up from germline, CDR1 is SEHNR and CDR2 is FQNEAQ (reference sequence). The length of the CDR3 is 13 residues. In nucleotides, the CDR3 is TGTGCCAGCAGCTTGGGGGGCAGCTATGGCTACACCTTC. Amino acid sequence: CASSLGGSYGYTF.

J is TRBJ2-7 and V is TRBV3-1 (or the pseudogene TRBV3-2); 8 bases map to TRBD1. The CDR3 is 14 amino acids. Per the germline V gene, CDR1 is LGHDT and CDR2 is YNNKEL (reference sequence). V gave up 7 bases and J gave up 7 bases; unmatched junction bases: 12. The CDR3 DNA sequence: TGTGCCAGCACCCGGACAGGGTCCTCGCGGGAGCAGTACTTC. It specifies CASTRTGSSREQYF.

This clone turned up a few times. V gene TRBV28 combines with J gene TRBJ1-5, with D perhaps TRBD1 (6 bases). Germline assignment: CDR1 MDHEN and CDR2 SYDVKM. The germline V and J ends were trimmed by 10 bases and 3 bases, with 16 bases remaining between them. CDR3 length equals 14 residues. The CDR3 DNA follows: TGTGCCACCCAGGGGCAGAGCTTCAATCAGCCCCAGCATTTT. This encodes CATQGQSFNQPQHF.

This clone was seen a handful of times. The CDR3 sequence: CASRDAYRGVHRFYGYTF. In DNA, the CDR3 is TGTGCCAGCAGGGACGCCTATCGGGGGGTTCACCGTTTCTATGGCTACACCTTC. This chain uses TRBV7-7 with TRBJ1-2; D might be TRBD1 (5 bases). Trimming left V 6 bases short and J 4 bases short, with 27 bases between. The CDR3 is 18 residues long. Germline assignment: CDR1 SSHAT and CDR2 FNYEAQ (reference sequence).

The chain joins TRBV6-6 to TRBJ2-1; TRBD1 matches 7 bases. CDR3 size: 14 residues. With 5 bases clipped from V and 6 bases from J, the junction kept 7 bases outside the gene matches. Germline CDR1 MNHNY, CDR2 SVGAGI (reference sequence). This CDR3 is CASSPDRVSNEQFF. CDR3 DNA: TGTGCCAGCAGTCCCGACAGGGTATCCAATGAGCAGTTCTTC.

This clone is judged medium-sized (0.01 to 0.1%). This chain uses TRBV6-1 with TRBJ2-7; D not resolved. Germline V gives CDR1 MNHNS, CDR2 SASEGT. V lost 3 bases, J lost 2 bases, and 8 bases lay in between. This CDR3 contains 13 residues. CDR3 nucleotide sequence: TGTGCCAGCAGTGATTGGGGAACCTACGAGCAGTACTTC. Amino acids: CASSDWGTYEQYF.

This chain connects TRBV10-2 to TRBJ2-2; TRBD1 agrees at 8 bases. The length of the CDR3 is 15 residues. Per the germline V gene, CDR1 is WSHSY and CDR2 is SAAADI. J was trimmed by 6 bases and V by 2 bases; bases with no gene match: 5. CDR3 in amino acids: CASSEQGAGAGELFF. CDR3 DNA: TGCGCCAGCAGTGAGCAGGGGGCCGGGGCCGGGGAGCTGTTTTTT.

This clone was counted only a few times. The genes are TRBV6-5 and TRBJ2-1; TRBD2 agrees at 11 bases. V shed 9 bases and J 0 bases; nucleotides not matched to a gene: 4. The CDR3 has 15 amino acids. Germline CDR1 and CDR2: MNHEY and SVGAGI. The CDR3 DNA follows: TGTGCCAGTGAGACTAGCGGGGCCTCCTACAATGAGCAGTTCTTC. This gives the protein CASETSGASYNEQFF.

This chain uses TRBV5-1 with TRBJ1-1; TRBD1 matches at 7 bases. Per germline, CDR1 SGHRS and CDR2 YFSETQ. This CDR3 spans 15 amino acids. With V trimmed by 3 bases and J by 3 bases, 8 bases remained unmatched. CDR3 bases: TGCGCCAGCAGCTCGATGGACAGGCGGGACACTGAAGCTTTCTTT. It translates to CASSSMDRRDTEAFF.

The chain recombines TRBV28 with TRBJ2-4, with 7 nucleotides matching TRBD1. Germline V gene sequence: CDR1 MDHEN, CDR2 SYDVKM. V trimming: 5 bases; J trimming: 9 bases; junction bases outside the gene matches: 10. This CDR3 is 14 amino acids long. The CDR3 DNA is TGTGCCAGCAGTCCGACAGGGAGAAGGGGCATTCAGTACTTC. Translating gives CASSPTGRRGIQYF.

This sequence joins TRBV4-2 and TRBJ2-3, with D perhaps given as TRBD1 or TRBD2 (5 bases each). V was shortened by 0 bases and J by 2 bases, with 9 bases between the two germline ends. The CDR3 contains 15 residues. CDR1 is LGHNA and CDR2 is YNFKEQ in the germline V gene. In DNA form, the CDR3 reads TGTGCCAGCAGCCAAGAGGGGACCCTCACAGATACGCAGTATTTT. This translates into CASSQEGTLTDTQYF.

CDR3 residues: CASSEGREHFEKLFF. CDR3 nucleotide sequence: TGTGCCAGCAGTGAAGGGCGGGAGCATTTCGAGAAACTGTTTTTT. This chain uses TRBV2 with TRBJ1-4; D is unclear. CDR1 is SNHLY and CDR2 is FYNNEI in the germline V gene. CDR3 length: 15 amino acids. V lost 1 base and J 11 bases, leaving 17 bases between the germline ends. The whole variable domain, remainder taken from reference TRBV2 and TRBJ1-4, is EPEVTQTPSHQVTQMGQEVILRCVPISNHLYFYWYRQILGQKVEFLVSFYNNEISEKSEIFDDQFSVERPDGSNFTLKIRSTKLEDSAMYFCASSEGREHFEKLFFGSGTQLSVL.

The chain is built from TRBV15 and TRBJ1-4; D gene uncertain. The germline CDR1 and CDR2 sequences are LNHNV and YYDKDF (reference sequence). The ends were cut back, 1 base at V and 8 bases at J, with 5 bases in the middle. This CDR3 spans 12 amino acids. The CDR3 sequence is CATSRVSEKLFF. The CDR3 bases are TGTGCCACCAGCAGAGTGTCCGAAAAACTGTTTTTT.

The gene calls are TRBV20-1 and TRBJ1-1; D unclear. V gave up 3 bases and J gave up 1 base, with 12 bases separating them. This CDR3 comprises 14 residues. CDR1 and CDR2 (germline): DFQATT, SNEGSKA (reference sequence). The CDR3 loop is CSASLSPWNTEAFF. The CDR3 region has the DNA TGCAGTGCTAGTCTGTCACCATGGAACACTGAAGCTTTCTTT.

The chain links TRBV19 to TRBJ2-3; 10 bases match TRBD2. Germline CDR1 reads LNHDA; CDR2 reads SQIVND (reference sequence). After removal of 0 bases from V and 5 bases from J, the junction contained 11 bases not matched to a gene. This CDR3 has 18 amino acids. The chain's CDR3 is CASSIDSPSGGLRDTQYF. The CDR3 nucleotides are TGTGCCAGTAGTATAGATAGTCCTAGCGGGGGCCTAAGAGATACGCAGTATTTT.

The V gene is TRBV19, the J gene TRBJ2-3; D is uncertain. CDR1 and CDR2 (germline): LNHDA, SQIVND (reference sequence). V lost 6 bases and J lost 0, with 10 bases in between. This CDR3 is 14 amino acids long. This CDR3 reads CASRTGPSTDTQYF. Here the CDR3 DNA reads TGTGCCAGTAGGACCGGGCCCAGCACAGATACGCAGTATTTT.

The chain carries TRBV12-5 and TRBJ2-2, with D maybe TRBD2 (5 bases). The CDR3 sequence is 16 residues long. V lost 1 base, J lost 4 bases, and 13 bases lay in between. Per the germline V gene, CDR1 is LGHNT and CDR2 is FRNRAP. The CDR3: CASGLGTRGGTGELFF. The CDR3 DNA follows: TGTGCTAGTGGTTTGGGCACCCGGGGTGGCACCGGGGAGCTGTTTTTT.

The chain links TRBV5-1 to TRBJ2-3, with D unclear. V gave up 3 bases and J gave up 6 bases, with 11 bases separating them. CDR1 and CDR2 (germline): SGHRS, YFSETQ. The CDR3 is 13 amino acids. The CDR3 reads CASSWTFVDTQYF. The CDR3 coding sequence is TGCGCCAGCAGCTGGACGTTTGTGGATACGCAGTATTTT.

The chain recombines TRBV6-5 with TRBJ1-2; no clear D gene. The ends were cut back, 0 bases at V and 3 bases at J, with 5 bases in the middle. Germline V gene lookup returns CDR1 MNHEY and CDR2 SVGAGI. This CDR3 spans 13 amino acids. The CDR3 bases are TGTGCCAGCAGTTACTCCGAGTACTATGGCTACACCTTC. This encodes CASSYSEYYGYTF.

This clone came up once. V usage is TRBV19 and J usage is TRBJ2-1, with TRBD2 matching over 8 bases. The CDR3 is made up of 15 amino acids. Germline V gene lookup returns CDR1 LNHDA and CDR2 SQIVND (reference sequence). V was clipped by 7 bases and J by 3 bases; unmatched bases: 8. CDR3 sequence: CASIWRGAGYNEQFF. The DNA for the CDR3 is TGTGCCAGTATTTGGCGGGGGGCAGGCTACAATGAGCAGTTCTTC. The full variable domain, its missing parts supplied by reference TRBV19 and TRBJ2-1, is DGGITQSPKYLFRKEGQNVTLSCEQNLNHDAMYWYRQDPGQGLRLIYYSQIVNDFQKGDIAEGYSVSREKKESFPLTVTSAQKNPTAFYLCASIWRGAGYNEQFFGPGTRLTVL.